A selection of T cell receptor beta chains follows, all from one sample in a study of vaccination effects on CD4 cells after COVID-19. No cognate antigen is known for these TCRs. Assay used: immunoSEQ multiplex PCR; TCRdb lists only in-frame clones, some missing. Of 20,000 to 25,000 clones in the sample, roughly 74% were seen once. The sequences come from CD4+ T cells from PBMCs cultured with SARS-CoV-2 spike peptides, collected before COVID-19 vaccination. These receptors all come from a human donor who received a COVID-19 vaccine. Each CDR3 is given with its conserved first and last residue. Each record gives: V gene, J gene, clone size, D gene, CDR3 protein, CDR3 DNA. The D gene is left open where the match is weak. Not all rows give a size; the values are once, few, many and, for expanded clones, a class.

TRBV4-1	TRBJ2-5	once	TRBD1	CASSRPTGSVQETQYF	TGCGCCAGCAGCCGCCCGACAGGGTCCGTACAAGAGACCCAGTACTTC
TRBV5-5	TRBJ1-3	.	TRBD1	CASSLDRAFSGNTIYF	TGTGCCAGCAGCCTAGACAGGGCGTTCTCTGGAAACACCATATATTTT
TRBV27	TRBJ2-7	medium-sized	TRBD1	CASSFRPTGGHEQYF	TGTGCCAGCAGTTTCCGCCCGACAGGGGGCCACGAGCAGTACTTC
TRBV7-9	TRBJ2-3	.	TRBD2	CASSPRTSGSLTDTQYF	TGTGCCAGCAGCCCGCGGACTAGCGGGAGTCTAACAGATACGCAGTATTTT
TRBV24-1	TRBJ2-2	.	.	CATSTRTNTGELFF	TGTGCCACCAGTACCAGAACGAACACCGGGGAGCTGTTTTTT
TRBV6-1	TRBJ1-1	.	.	CASSEWAGRVNTEAFF	TGTGCCAGCAGTGAATGGGCAGGGAGGGTTAACACTGAAGCTTTCTTT
TRBV5-6	TRBJ2-7	.	.	CASSLYRSYEQYF	TGTGCCAGCAGCTTGTACAGGAGCTACGAGCAGTACTTC
TRBV29-1	TRBJ1-3	.	.	CSAKTAGNTIYF	TGCAGCGCCAAAACCGCTGGAAACACCATATATTTT
TRBV5-1	TRBJ2-5	.	TRBD2	CASTARGVETQYF	TGCGCCAGCACAGCTCGGGGGGTGGAGACCCAGTACTTC
TRBV5-6	TRBJ2-6	.	.	CASSLAVEGRGSRANVLTF	TGTGCCAGCAGCTTGGCCGTGGAGGGCCGAGGGTCTCGGGCCAACGTCCTGACTTTC
TRBV9	TRBJ2-3	.	TRBD2	CASSKGLPLDTQYF	TGTGCCAGCAGCAAGGGACTACCTCTAGATACGCAGTATTTT
TRBV6-5	TRBJ2-1	.	.	CASSYSVQVLDNEQFF	TGTGCCAGCAGTTACTCGGTACAGGTCCTAGACAATGAGCAGTTCTTC
TRBV5-4	TRBJ1-2	.	.	CASSLAGQINYGYTF	TGTGCCAGCAGCTTGGCCGGACAGATTAACTATGGCTACACCTTC
TRBV6-5	TRBJ2-7	.	.	CASSSRGVSTYEQYF	TGTGCCAGCAGCTCCAGGGGAGTATCCACCTACGAGCAGTACTTC
TRBV5-1	TRBJ1-1	.	.	CASSLAGRVISPSMNTEAFF	TGCGCCAGCAGCTTGGCCGGCAGGGTAATCTCTCCATCTATGAACACTGAAGCTTTCTTT
TRBV6-1	TRBJ2-1	.	.	CASSEIEVYNEQFF	TGTGCCAGCAGTGAAATAGAGGTATACAATGAGCAGTTCTTC
TRBV2	TRBJ2-1	few	TRBD1	CASRLDRGSYNEQFF	TGTGCCAGCAGGCTTGACAGGGGGTCCTACAATGAGCAGTTCTTC
TRBV11-2	TRBJ2-5	.	TRBD2	CASSLDVLASGEETQYF	TGTGCCAGCAGCTTAGATGTTTTGGCTAGCGGGGAAGAGACCCAGTACTTC
TRBV6-5	TRBJ1-1	.	.	CASSPRTGGTEAFF	TGTGCCAGCAGTCCCCGGACCGGGGGCACTGAAGCTTTCTTT
TRBV20-1	TRBJ1-1	.	TRBD1	CSARTGREAFF	TGCAGTGCTAGGACAGGGCGAGAAGCTTTCTTT
TRBV6-1	TRBJ2-2	few	TRBD2	CASRELAGGGTGELFF	TGTGCCAGCAGGGAACTAGCGGGAGGGGGGACCGGGGAGCTGTTTTTT
TRBV5-1	TRBJ2-7	.	TRBD2	CASSLSLAGADEQYF	TGCGCCAGCAGCTTGTCACTAGCGGGGGCAGACGAGCAGTACTTC
TRBV5-1	TRBJ2-5	.	.	CASSLVGQTQETQYF	TGCGCCAGCAGCTTGGTTGGCCAGACGCAAGAGACCCAGTACTTC
TRBV6-1	TRBJ2-1	.	TRBD1	CASRAGTGGNEQFF	TGTGCCAGCAGAGCCGGGACAGGCGGCAATGAGCAGTTCTTC
TRBV27	TRBJ1-3	medium-sized	.	CASSPQIGNTIYF	TGTGCCAGCAGTCCGCAAATTGGAAACACCATATATTTT
TRBV30	TRBJ1-2	.	.	CAWVPRRGHLSWGGYTF	TGTGCCTGGGTTCCCCGACGGGGACACCTATCCTGGGGGGGCTACACCTTC
TRBV18	TRBJ2-1	.	.	CASSPPMVPEQFF	TGTGCCAGCTCACCACCGATGGTACCTGAGCAGTTCTTC
TRBV5-6	TRBJ2-5	.	.	CASSLIVTQETQYF	TGTGCCAGCAGCTTGATAGTCACCCAAGAGACCCAGTACTTC
TRBV5-6	TRBJ2-7	.	TRBD1	CASSHGTGFVTGEQYF	TGTGCCAGCAGCCACGGGACAGGGTTTGTTACGGGTGAGCAGTACTTC
TRBV5-1	TRBJ1-1	.	.	CASSPVGFSNTEAFF	TGCGCCAGCAGCCCCGTCGGCTTTTCGAACACTGAAGCTTTCTTT
TRBV6-5	TRBJ1-2	.	.	CASTEGIQYTF	TGTGCCAGCACGGAAGGAATTCAGTACACCTTC
TRBV7-6	TRBJ2-7	.	.	CASSLGAGRSSYEQYF	TGTGCCAGCAGCTTAGGTGCGGGCCGGAGCTCCTACGAGCAGTACTTC
TRBV10-2	TRBJ1-5	.	TRBD1	CASSKAGTDSNQPQHF	TGCGCCAGCAGTAAAGCCGGGACAGATAGCAATCAGCCCCAGCATTTT
TRBV24-1	TRBJ2-3	.	.	CATSGGTGSTDTQYF	TGTGCCACCAGTGGTGGGACGGGAAGCACAGATACGCAGTATTTT
TRBV5-4	TRBJ2-3	.	.	CASSRDPRTDTQYF	TGTGCCAGCAGCCGGGACCCTCGCACAGATACGCAGTATTTT
TRBV12-5	TRBJ1-1	once	.	CASARSGGGEAFF	TGTGCTAGTGCCCGATCGGGGGGGGGTGAAGCTTTCTTT
TRBV5-6	TRBJ2-5	.	.	CASSLTGIQETQYF	TGTGCCAGCAGCTTGACGGGAATCCAAGAGACCCAGTACTTC
TRBV9	TRBJ2-7	.	TRBD2	CASSDGSGRTYEQYF	TGTGCCAGCAGCGATGGTAGCGGGAGGACCTACGAGCAGTACTTC
TRBV2	TRBJ1-4	.	.	CASFSQGTANEKLFF	TGTGCCAGTTTCTCACAGGGTACGGCTAATGAAAAACTGTTTTTT
TRBV5-4	TRBJ2-5	.	.	CASSFETQETQYF	TGTGCCAGCAGCTTTGAGACTCAAGAGACCCAGTACTTC